These 17 T cell receptor beta chains share one sample of origin, sequenced in a study of T cells after yellow fever vaccination (dated by TCRdb to between 2018 and 2021). The library was prepared using 5' RACE. TCRdb lists the instrument as Illumina HiSeq 2500. The public reads were run again by TCRdb, first through fastp at Q25 and then through MiXCR, and only productive beta chains were kept. Rows are unified per CDR3 protein, each entry keeping the most common DNA and genes. For this sample the table gives about 630,000 distinct CDR3 sequences, of which around 12% were detected only once. The ten top clones hold about 15% of the sample. The intended sense of this specimen's treatment or condition label: live attenuated yellow fever vaccine strain. The specimen comprised PBMCs, sampled on the day of the yellow fever booster vaccination. Receptors originate from a man in his thirties or forties who received the YFV17D yellow fever vaccine.

V usage is TRBV19 and J usage is TRBJ1-1; D is unclear. Between the trimmed V and J ends, which lost 3 bases and 0 bases, there was a span of 8 bases. The V gene's germline CDR1 is LNHDA and CDR2 SQIVND (reference sequence). The CDR3 covers 14 residues. The chain's CDR3 is CASSIPGLNTEAFF. In nucleotides, the CDR3 is TGTGCCAGTAGTATCCCTGGCTTGAACACTGAAGCTTTCTTT.

The chain has TRBV19 and TRBJ1-5; D gene ambiguous. The germline V gene encodes CDR1 LNHDA and CDR2 SQIVND (reference sequence). The CDR3 loop spans 15 amino acids. V was trimmed by 4 bases and J by 0 bases, leaving 10 bases between them. CDR3 loop: CASSTSLGSNQPQHF. The CDR3 DNA reads as TGTGCCAGTAGTACCAGTCTCGGTAGCAATCAGCCCCAGCATTTT.

The chain uses TRBV5-1 and TRBJ2-7, with TRBD2 identical over 12 bases. V lost 0 bases, J lost 2 bases, and 9 bases stayed unmatched. CDR1 and CDR2 (germline): SGHRS, YFSETQ. The CDR3 is 18 amino acids. The CDR3: CASSLELAGGSRPYEQYF. DNA of the CDR3: TGCGCCAGCAGCTTGGAACTAGCGGGAGGCTCTCGGCCCTACGAGCAGTACTTC.

This clonotype has at least ten counts. The chain carries TRBV5-1 and TRBJ2-1, with D maybe TRBD1 (6 bases). CDR1 is SGHRS, CDR2 YFSETQ, per germline. The CDR3 covers 14 residues. V lost 3 bases and J 7 bases, leaving 14 bases between the germline ends. CDR3 bases: TGCGCCAGCAGCTCTACATTGGACAGAAATGAGCAGTTCTTC. This translates into CASSSTLDRNEQFF.

The V gene is TRBV18, the J gene TRBJ2-3; 8 bases line up with TRBD1. Germline assignment: CDR1 KGHSH and CDR2 LQKENI. The CDR3 sequence is 18 residues long. With V trimmed by 3 bases and J by 2 bases, 13 bases remained unmatched. The CDR3 loop is CASSPTVSTGVVTDTQYF. The CDR3 DNA follows: TGTGCCAGCTCACCGACAGTTTCGACAGGGGTGGTCACAGATACGCAGTATTTT. The whole variable domain, remainder taken from reference TRBV18 and TRBJ2-3, is NAGVMQNPRHLVRRRGQEARLRCSPMKGHSHVYWYRQLPEEGLKFMVYLQKENIIDESGMPKERFSAEFPKEGPSILRIQQVVRGDSAAYFCASSPTVSTGVVTDTQYFGPGTRLTVL.

This clonotype has a handful of counts. The rearrangement uses TRBV4-3 and TRBJ2-7; the D gene is possibly TRBD1 (6 bases). Trimming pared 1 base from V and 0 bases from J, leaving 13 bases between. Germline CDR1 is LGHNA and CDR2 is YSLEER. The CDR3 is 16 residues long. The CDR3 sequence is CASSQVLGTNSYEQYF. CDR3 coding DNA: TGCGCCAGCAGCCAAGTGCTAGGGACAAACTCCTACGAGCAGTACTTC.

V gene TRBV20-1 combines with J gene TRBJ2-1, with TRBD2 matching over 11 bases. The germline V gene has CDR1 DFQATT and CDR2 SNEGSKA (reference sequence). After removal of 1 base from V and 9 bases from J, the junction contained 14 bases not matched to a gene. This CDR3 contains 17 residues. As DNA, the CDR3 is TGCAGTGCTAGAGTCCTGGGCGCAACTAGCGGGAGAGGTGAGCAGTTCTTC. This encodes CSARVLGATSGRGEQFF.

The table lists this clonotype with a few counts. CDR3 sequence (DNA): TGCAGTGCTAGAGACCATCGGGGCCAACAGCCCCAGCATTTT. It encodes CSARDHRGQQPQHF. The chain joins TRBV20-1 to TRBJ1-5, with D possibly TRBD1 on 5 matching bases. The CDR3 is made up of 14 amino acids. V lost 0 bases and J 7 bases, leaving 13 bases between the germline ends. Germline values: CDR1 DFQATT, CDR2 SNEGSKA (reference sequence).

This clonotype has more than one count but fewer than ten. This chain uses TRBV7-2 with TRBJ2-3, with D possibly being TRBD1 or TRBD2 (5 bases each). The CDR3 is 17 amino acids. Germline V gives CDR1 SGHTA, CDR2 FQGNSA. V lost 0 bases and J 8 bases, leaving 21 bases between the germline ends. Here the CDR3 DNA reads TGTGCCAGCAGCTTAGCCACAGTTTCCCTGGTGAGGGGTACGCAGTATTTT. Amino acid sequence: CASSLATVSLVRGTQYF.

This clonotype has at least ten counts. The chain combines TRBV29-1 with TRBJ2-5, with 8 bases fitting TRBD2. The CDR3 totals 12 residues. In germline, CDR1 is SQVTM, CDR2 ANQGSEA. V dropped 4 bases and J dropped 4; count of bases not matched to a gene: 2. The DNA of the CDR3 is TGCAGCGTTGGCCTAGCGGGAGAGACCCAGTACTTC. Translated: CSVGLAGETQYF.

This clonotype was detected a few times. This chain connects TRBV5-6 to TRBJ1-5; D gene ambiguous. The CDR3 has 13 residues. Trimming cost V 4 bases and J 2 bases, with 7 bases left between them. Germline lookup yields CDR1 SGHDT and CDR2 YYEEEE. This CDR3 is CASSAYGNQPQHF. CDR3 nucleotide sequence: TGTGCCAGCAGCGCATATGGCAATCAGCCCCAGCATTTT.

This clonotype appeared a single time. CDR3 sequence (DNA): TGCAGTGGGACAGGCGGGCGATATGGCTACACCTTC. Protein sequence: CSGTGGRYGYTF. The V call is TRBV20-1, the J call TRBJ1-2; 7 bases line up with TRBD1. V dropped 7 bases and J dropped 5; count of bases not matched to a gene: 7. The CDR3 runs to 12 residues. Per the germline V gene, CDR1 is DFQATT and CDR2 is SNEGSKA (reference sequence).

The table lists this clonotype with many counts. This chain uses TRBV5-6 with TRBJ2-4; TRBD2 aligns across 7 bases. Germline V gene sequence: CDR1 SGHDT, CDR2 YYEEEE. The CDR3 consists of 14 residues. After removal of 3 bases from V and 7 bases from J, the junction contained 7 bases not matched to a gene. DNA of the CDR3: TGTGCCAGCAGCTCTACTAGCGCTCCGAACATTCAGTACTTC. Its protein product is CASSSTSAPNIQYF.

This clonotype came up a few times. This chain links TRBV20-1 with TRBJ2-7, with 9 bases aligning to TRBD2. CDR1 and CDR2 from the germline V gene are DFQATT and SNEGSKA (reference sequence). The V segment lost 6 bases and the J segment 2 bases; nucleotides outside the gene matches: 2. This CDR3 has 12 amino acids. The CDR3 region is CSALAGPYEQYF. The CDR3 DNA reads as TGCAGTGCGCTAGCGGGGCCCTACGAGCAGTACTTC.

The chain has TRBV3-1 and TRBJ2-7; the D is unclear. CDR3 length equals 14 residues. CDR1 and CDR2 from the germline V gene are LGHDT and YNNKEL (reference sequence). The ends were cut back, 3 bases at V and 3 bases at J, with 12 bases in the middle. CDR3 sequence (DNA): TGTGCCAGCAGCCAGCAGCCGGCTAACTACGAGCAGTACTTC. It translates to CASSQQPANYEQYF.

The table lists this clonotype with a few counts. J is TRBJ2-1 and V is TRBV11-3; D ambiguous. Germline CDR1 SGHNT, CDR2 YENEEA. This CDR3 comprises 13 residues. The germline V and J ends were trimmed by 3 bases and 6 bases, with 9 bases remaining between them. In DNA form, the CDR3 reads TGTGCCAGCAGCTTGGTGGGCCTCAATGAGCAGTTCTTC. Its translation: CASSLVGLNEQFF.

This clonotype appeared a few times. The chain employs TRBV6-2 or TRBV6-3 and TRBJ2-2; TRBD2 might be the D (7 bases). Germline CDR1 is MNHEY and CDR2 is SVGEGT. V was clipped by 5 bases and J by 2 bases, with 21 bases between them. The CDR3 contains 18 residues. The CDR3 DNA reads TGTGCCAGCAGTCCAGGTTATGTGAGCGGGACAAACACCGGGGAGCTGTTTTTT. As protein: CASSPGYVSGTNTGELFF.